The 20 T cell receptor beta chains below come from one sample, sequenced in a study of CD8 T cells in Susac syndrome. RNA totalling roughly 0.5 to 1 ug underwent reverse transcription with random hexamers. MiXCR was run by TCRdb on the immunoSEQ multiplex PCR reads, yielding one entry per CDR3 protein. The repertoire has 150,000 to 190,000 distinct CDR3 sequences, approximately 96% of them found once; the top ten carry about 0.16%. The specimen was CD4+ T cells from PBMCs. Receptors originate from a human donor with Susac syndrome.

The chain has TRBV12-3 or TRBV12-4 and TRBJ2-5; a weak D match, TRBD1 (5 bases). This CDR3 region has 13 residues. The V end was cut by 5 bases, the J end by 5 bases, with 12 bases between. CDR3 loop: CASSPRVRETQYF. The CDR3, as DNA: TGTGCCAGCAGTCCCAGGGTTCGGGAGACCCAGTACTTC.

The rearrangement links TRBV19 to TRBJ1-5; maybe TRBD1 (5 bases). The CDR3 extends over 14 amino acids. The germline CDR1 and CDR2 sequences are LNHDA and SQIVND (reference sequence). V lost 2 bases to trimming and J lost 4 bases, with 9 bases between them. The CDR3 bases are TGTGCCAGTAGTATACGGGCAGGGAATCAGCCCCAGCATTTT. It encodes CASSIRAGNQPQHF.

V usage is TRBV9 and J usage is TRBJ2-7; weak D call: TRBD2 (6 bases). Trimming removed 3 bases from V and 1 base from J, with 14 bases in between. Germline values: CDR1 SGDLS, CDR2 YYNGEE. This CDR3 region has 15 residues. CDR3 nucleotides: TGTGCCAGCAGCGCGGCCAGGGAGGCATCCTACGAGCAGTACTTC. It specifies CASSAAREASYEQYF.

The chain carries TRBV12-3 or TRBV12-4 and TRBJ2-3; D is unclear. The CDR3 sequence is 12 residues long. Trimming shortened V by 5 bases and J by 3 bases, and 6 bases separated the two germline ends. CDR3 DNA sequence: TGTGCCAGCAGTGTAAGAACAGATACGCAGTATTTT. It codes for CASSVRTDTQYF.

The rearrangement uses TRBV13 and TRBJ2-7; 7 nucleotides match TRBD2. The length of the CDR3 is 16 residues. With 2 bases clipped from V and 2 bases from J, the junction kept 9 bases outside the gene matches. Germline V gene sequence: CDR1 PRHDT, CDR2 FYEKMQ (reference sequence). CDR3 nucleotide sequence: TGTGCCAGCAGCTTACGAACAGGACTAGTCCCCTACGAGCAGTACTTC. This translates into CASSLRTGLVPYEQYF.

The chain combines TRBV20-1 with TRBJ1-5, with TRBD1 matching 8 bases. The CDR3 runs to 14 residues. Germline V gene sequence: CDR1 DFQATT, CDR2 SNEGSKA (reference sequence). The V and J ends lost 0 bases and 6 bases, in that order; junction bases with no gene match: 4. This CDR3 is CSAREGQGGQPQHF. In DNA, the CDR3 is TGCAGTGCTAGAGAAGGACAGGGCGGTCAGCCCCAGCATTTT.

This clonotype came up once. The chain uses TRBV27 and TRBJ2-1; D is undetermined. CDR1 is MNHEY, CDR2 SMNVEV, per germline (reference sequence). The CDR3 totals 15 residues. Between the trimmed V and J ends, which lost 3 bases and 2 bases, there was a span of 11 bases. The DNA of the CDR3 is TGTGCCAGCAGTTTGCTGGTCGCGGCCTACAATGAGCAGTTCTTC. Amino acids: CASSLLVAAYNEQFF.

The chain carries TRBV7-2 and TRBJ2-2, with a weak D call TRBD1 (6 bases). CDR1 is SGHTA, CDR2 FQGNSA, per germline. Between the trimmed V and J ends, which lost 6 bases and 1 base, there was a span of 12 bases. The CDR3 consists of 15 residues. The CDR3 loop reads CASRPTTGNTGELFF. DNA of the CDR3: TGTGCCAGCAGACCAACGACAGGGAACACCGGGGAGCTGTTTTTT.

The CDR3 reads CASRGLRGITDTQYF. DNA for the CDR3: TGTGCCAGCAGGGGCTTGCGGGGCATCACAGATACGCAGTATTTT. The chain links TRBV11-2 to TRBJ2-3; tentatively, D is TRBD2 (6 bases). The CDR3 extends over 15 amino acids. The V end was cut by 6 bases, the J end by 2 bases, with 15 bases between. Germline CDR1 reads SGHAT; CDR2 reads FQNNGV.

This rearrangement joins TRBV20-1 to TRBJ2-7; a possible D gene is TRBD2 (6 bases). The CDR3 runs to 13 residues. Germline V gives CDR1 DFQATT, CDR2 SNEGSKA (reference sequence). V was clipped by 6 bases and J by 0 bases, with 12 bases between them. CDR3 loop: CSATRRDSYEQYF. DNA of the CDR3: TGCAGTGCCACCCGGCGGGACTCCTACGAGCAGTACTTC.

The CDR3 bases are TGTGCCAGCAGTTCCCAGGACAGGGGTCTGGGGCAGTACTTC. It encodes CASSSQDRGLGQYF. The V gene is TRBV12-3 or TRBV12-4, the J gene TRBJ2-7, with 9 bases matching TRBD1. After removal of 4 bases from V and 9 bases from J, the junction contained 10 bases not matched to a gene. The CDR3 runs to 14 residues.

The CDR3 region has the DNA TGTGCCAGCAGCTTGGGTCGCCTGGGATCCTACGAGCAGTACTTC. Amino acids: CASSLGRLGSYEQYF. This sequence joins TRBV5-6 and TRBJ2-7; D gene unclear. With 0 bases removed from V and 1 base from J, the gap between germline ends came to 11 bases. This CDR3 is 15 amino acids long. Germline-derived CDR1 and CDR2 are SGHDT and YYEEEE.

V is TRBV6-5 and J is TRBJ2-1; 8 bases line up with TRBD2. The CDR3 consists of 16 residues. Trimming at V came to 0 bases and at J to 1 base, leaving 2 bases not matched to a gene. From germline, CDR1 is MNHEY and CDR2 SVGAGI. The CDR3 nucleotides read TGTGCCAGCAGTTACTCTTCTAGCGGGTCCTACAATGAGCAGTTCTTC. Translating it yields CASSYSSSGSYNEQFF.

V usage is TRBV28 and J usage is TRBJ1-3; TRBD1 is a possible D gene (6 bases). Germline V gene sequence: CDR1 MDHEN, CDR2 SYDVKM. CDR3 length: 13 amino acids. V was trimmed by 11 bases and J by 4 bases, leaving 15 bases between them. This CDR3 is CAGGTGSGNTIYF. The CDR3 DNA reads TGTGCCGGGGGAACAGGGTCGGGAAACACCATATATTTT. Supplemented by reference TRBV28 and TRBJ1-3, the full variable domain reads DVKVTQSSRYLVKRTGEKVFLECVQDMDHENMFWYRQDPGLGLRLIYFSYDVKMKEKGDIPEGYSVSREKKERFSLILESASTNQTSMYLCAGGTGSGNTIYFGEGSWLTVV.

The chain has TRBV15 and TRBJ2-4; D not resolved. The length of the CDR3 is 15 residues. Trimming took off 1 base at V and 0 bases at J, with 7 bases between the two ends. The V gene's germline CDR1 is LNHNV and CDR2 YYDKDF (reference sequence). CDR3 bases: TGTGCCACCAGCAGAGTTAGGATAGCCAAAAACATTCAGTACTTC. It yields the protein CATSRVRIAKNIQYF.

This rearrangement joins TRBV12-3 or TRBV12-4 to TRBJ1-2; D might be TRBD1 (5 bases). V was clipped by 4 bases and J by 4 bases, with 16 bases between them. CDR3 length: 15 residues. CDR3: CASSSQGALSYGYTF. CDR3 bases: TGTGCCAGCAGTTCCCAGGGAGCCCTATCCTATGGCTACACCTTC.

This clonotype has a single count. The chain uses TRBV20-1 and TRBJ2-7; 9 bases fit TRBD2. CDR1 and CDR2 from the germline V gene are DFQATT and SNEGSKA (reference sequence). This CDR3 contains 15 residues. With 0 bases clipped from V and 5 bases from J, the junction kept 8 bases outside the gene matches. In nucleotides, the CDR3 is TGCAGTGCTAGAGATGATGAGCGGGGGGCAGACGAGCAGTACTTC. This encodes CSARDDERGADEQYF.

The chain has TRBV20-1 and TRBJ1-6; 7 bases are a match to TRBD1. The V segment lost 3 bases and the J segment 4 bases; nucleotides outside the gene matches: 6. Germline CDR1 reads DFQATT; CDR2 reads SNEGSKA (reference sequence). CDR3 length equals 15 residues. CDR3 DNA: TGCAGTGCTAGGAGCAGGGGGGATTATAATTCACCCCTCCACTTT. Translation: CSARSRGDYNSPLHF.

The chain links TRBV29-1 to TRBJ1-2, with D possibly TRBD1 on 6 matching bases. The V gene's germline CDR1 is SQVTM and CDR2 ANQGSEA. There are 15 residues in the CDR3. Trimming cost V 6 bases and J 6 bases, with 23 bases left between them. The CDR3 loop is CSVGETYRTEDGYTF. The CDR3 DNA reads TGCAGCGTCGGAGAAACTTACAGGACAGAGGATGGCTACACCTTC.

The CDR3 here is CASSEGTNYGYTF. The CDR3 region has the DNA TGTGCCAGCAGTGAAGGGACAAACTATGGCTACACCTTC. The chain employs TRBV2 and TRBJ1-2, with D possibly being TRBD1 (5 bases). Trimming took 1 base from V and 2 from J, leaving 5 bases between them. The CDR3 totals 13 residues. Germline V gives CDR1 SNHLY, CDR2 FYNNEI.